This T cell receptor (beta chain) was observed in a study of blood T cell repertoires in COVID-19 (dated by TCRdb to the early 2020s). A note on the overall study: Samples covering the acute and convalescent phases of COVID-19 were provided by collaborators in the United States, Italy and Spain. Where available, HLA class I and class II types were taken from metadata supplied by the sample provider and were not determined by assay-based typing. The sample metadata nearly always contained a de-identified subject ID, COVID-19 status, age in years and sex. The prospective study material was composed of cDNA or gDNA derived from T cells, B-cell-depleted T cells, or PBMCs. The samples were drawn from two sources: the first 160 participants of the ongoing ImmuneRACE study, and 1,000 to 1,500 subjects contributed by 6 global collaborators. Deeply sampled blood TCRbeta repertoires from subjects exposed to, actively infected with, or recovered from COVID-19 were included in the dataset. The repertoires were released in a freely available public database intended as a resource for research on the immune response to SARS-CoV-2.

Each collaborating institution followed its own protocols to collect whole blood in K2EDTA tubes. For TCRbeta analysis, collaborators shipped samples in one of three forms: frozen whole blood, isolated PBMCs, or DNA extracted from either of those sample types. As concerns this clone: The antigen it binds to is not known. Base-call qualities are not available, and no considerably larger clone is one nucleotide away.

TCRbeta CDR3 regions were amplified from genomic DNA using the immunoSEQ Assay, a bias-controlled multiplex PCR. The study's own analysis went as follows. The number of nucleated cells in each sample was estimated from the amplification of reference gene primers within the assay. To quantify the absolute abundance of each unique TCRbeta CDR3 rearrangement, sequence reads were collapsed and filtered. For each sample, productive Simpson clonality was calculated by taking the square root of Simpson's diversity index across productive rearrangements. TCRdb provides this immuneACCESS table in a form limited to in-frame rearrangements. Some clones are lacking; in checked studies, under half of them reflect an unresolved V gene, and why the rest are absent is not known. Clone size and the V and J calls come from that table; the DNA yielded D and trimming. The table for this sample lists roughly 150,000 clones; over 75% of them were counted only once. The ten largest account for roughly a tenth of the sample.

The paper as a whole reports these results and caveats: Clinical and demographic metadata were provided uncurated, with the amount varying by source and participant.

CDR1 and CDR2 are read off the germline V gene as SGHTA and FQGTGA. V and J are truncated by 0 bases and 10 bases respectively, leaving an intervening sequence of 13 bases. The cysteine opens and the phenylalanine closes a CDR3 of 15 amino acids. CDR3 DNA is the only sequence kept; it has 45 bases, read in frame from the first base. This TCR was sampled from a human donor in a cohort sampled during active COVID-19. The rearranged segments are TRBV7-3 and TRBJ1-6; D gene: possibly TRBD1, on 5 matching bases. Sequencing was done on a sample of peripheral blood. This receptor carries the CDR3 CASSLTGRDESPLHF. The nucleotide sequence is TGTGCCAGCAGCTTAACGGGCAGGGATGAGTCACCCCTCCACTTT.